This T cell receptor (beta chain) was identified in a study of prognosis after radiotherapy for stage I lung cancer listed by TCRdb under 2021. Regarding the study in general: Between early 2018 and January 2019, approximately 20 stage I NSCLC patients were enrolled in Nanjing, China. Tumor histology was squamous cell carcinoma in seven patients and adenocarcinoma in around 12. SBRT was not combined with any concurrent therapy in any patient. The study sequenced some 38 blood samples from some 19 patients, one before and one after SBRT per patient. Ages in the cohort of about a dozen men and over 5 women ranged from roughly 53 to 84 years, with a median of 74. Peripheral blood TCR beta repertoires were profiled in stage I NSCLC patients before and after stereotactic body radiotherapy, and the study then linked these repertoires to distant failure. There were 15 or so patients with newly diagnosed primary stage I lung tumors and several patients with oligometastatic NSCLC after surgical resection of the primary tumor. Four of the 19 patients developed distant metastases after SBRT, at a median of approximately 7 months; the other 15 showed no significant progression. SBRT was given in 3 to 5 fractions with a biologically effective dose of at least 100 Gy, using image-guided IMRT or VMAT. All patients were regarded as medically inoperable, because of comorbidities in more than 10 patients and refusal of surgery in roughly seven patients.

This clonotype is classified as medium-sized (0.01 to 0.1%). There is no known antigen for this receptor. Per-base qualities were not stored, and no clone one base away is much larger. All patients had node-negative disease on CT and PET/CT, and none had a history of other malignancies or had previously received chemotherapy or radiotherapy. Approximately 6 milliliters of peripheral venous blood were drawn into EDTA tubes at each of two time points. Ficoll-Paque Plus density-gradient centrifugation was used to isolate PBMCs. Right after collection, samples were kept at -80 degrees C until analysis. Ends trimmed: V by 6 bases, J by 4 bases; bases unmatched to a gene: 8. Via the germline V gene, CDR1 is SNHLY and CDR2 FYNNEI. Measured from the cysteine to the phenylalanine, the CDR3 is 15 residues long. The entry retains the CDR3 DNA only, 45 bases that are in frame from base 1. The research as a whole found: Whether the expanded TCR clones were tumor-specific was not determined. All reported P values were unadjusted for multiple comparisons. Post-SBRT Shannon entropy and its change from baseline were lower in patients who developed distant metastases; baseline Shannon entropy was not associated with metastases. Unique TCR clone counts fell after SBRT (median around 11,000 before versus roughly 7,200 after; Wilcoxon paired P=0.011). The study was limited by its small cohort and short follow-up, and the findings require independent validation. Differences by metastasis status were reportedly seen in TRBV and TRBJ usage frequencies, involving two V genes at baseline and, after SBRT, nine V genes and two J genes.

Two rounds of multiplex PCR on genomic DNA were used to amplify the TCR beta CDR3 region. In the first round of PCR, primers specific to each TRBV and TRBJ gene were used, and the primer sequences are filed in Chinese patent CN105087789A. Universal primers were used in the second PCR round. The Roche High Pure PCR Template Preparation Kit was used to extract genomic DNA from the frozen PBMCs. Libraries were sequenced paired-end with 151 bp reads on an Illumina HiSeq 3000. The authors processed their data as follows. CutAdapt was used to discard raw reads that did not contain the multiplex PCR primer sequences. High-quality paired reads were merged into contigs with PEAR. MiXCR assigned TRB V, D and J gene segments to each contig by aligning to reference sequences. CDR3 sequences were clustered by base quality and sequence similarity to remove sequencing errors. Diversity was calculated as Shannon entropy divided by the natural log of the number of productive TCR sequences. Clonality was defined as one minus Shannon entropy divided by the natural log of the number of unique clonotypes. Using the Youden index from ROC curves, the researchers picked the repertoire-metric cut-offs for progression-free survival, and all analyses were carried out in R 3.5.3. Using fastp trimming at Q25 and MiXCR clonotype assembly, TCRdb reanalyzed the public sequencing data and kept in-frame beta chains. Each entry is one CDR3 protein sequence, shown with its most common DNA and genes. TCRdb's processing, not the study's, gives the V and J calls here. Counted in this sample were 13,000 to 15,000 distinct CDR3 sequences; about 60% of them appeared once. The ten largest account for roughly 26% of the sample.

The sequencing here drew on PBMCs, taken before or after stereotactic body radiation therapy (not recorded which). This receptor chain uses TRBV2 and TRBJ2-3, and 9 junction bases match TRBD2. This sequence was found in a donor of 50 years or more with non-small cell lung cancer. The nucleotide sequence is TGTGCCAGCAGACCGGGACTAGCAGTATCAGATACGCAGTATTTT. This gives the protein CASRPGLAVSDTQYF. The full variable domain, completed from the reference TRBV2 and TRBJ2-3 proteins outside the CDR3, reads EPEVTQTPSHQVTQMGQEVILRCVPISNHLYFYWYRQILGQKVEFLVSFYNNEISEKSEIFDDQFSVERPDGSNFTLKIRSTKLEDSAMYFCASRPGLAVSDTQYFGPGTRLTVL.